The clone carrying this TCR beta chain was seen once. This sample was taken from a study of blood T cell repertoires in COVID-19. Turning to the study itself: Whether acute or convalescent, the COVID-19 samples came from the United States, Italy and Spain. Sample material is recorded as cDNA or gDNA derived from T cells, B-cell-depleted T cells, or PBMCs.

Methods used by the authors: Reference gene primer amplification gave nucleated cell count estimates. The assay was immunoSEQ multiplex PCR, and TCRdb's table has in-frame clones only and misses some. For V, J and clone size, that table is used; D and trimming come from the DNA. The sample carries fewer than 75,000 clones, roughly 84% recorded once. The V gene lost 2 bases and the J gene lost 2 bases, with 10 bases spanning the gap. Germline-derived CDR1 and CDR2 are MDHEN and SYDVKM. This CDR3 comprises 14 residues. The chain recombines TRBV28 with TRBJ2-7; D unclear. This clonotype was sampled from a man between 65 and 79 years old with acute or convalescent COVID-19. Sequences were obtained from peripheral blood. This CDR3 reads CASSLNRAPYEQYF. The DNA for the CDR3 is TGTGCCAGCAGTTTAAACAGAGCTCCCTACGAGCAGTACTTC.